This T cell receptor (beta chain) was identified in a study of identical twins. Study findings and constraints: There was an excess of low generation probability in the out-of-frame alpha sequences that twins shared. Beta out-of-frame sequences displayed a weaker excess of sharing between twins. Findings depended on cross-sectional statistics rather than tracking the same donors. There were fewer insertions in abundant cord blood beta clonotypes, but memory repertoires showed no such pattern.

Trimming removed 0 bases at V and 2 bases at J, with 6 bases between. The germline V gene has CDR1 SGHRS and CDR2 YFSETQ. The CDR3 runs 13 residues. TCRdb ran MiXCR on the 5' RACE reads and lists one entry per CDR3 protein. In the table there are approximately 620,000 distinct CDR3 sequences, roughly 8% of which are singletons. This clonotype came up many times. What it recognizes is unknown. The same sample was also studied in work on yellow fever vaccine responses in identical twins.

The receptor was isolated from a woman under 30 in good health. Sequenced: PBMCs. The chain joins TRBV5-1 to TRBJ2-7; D uncertain. The DNA of the CDR3 is TGCGCCAGCAGCTTGGACGTCGCCTACGAGCAGTACTTC. Translating it yields CASSLDVAYEQYF.